The next 22 T cell receptor beta chains were all read from a single sample in a study of radiation and T cells in renal cell carcinoma. The time point here: baseline pretreatment blood. Treatment reported: 15 Gy SBRT to primary tumor, nephrectomy 4 weeks later. TCRdb keeps only in-frame clones here, not all; method: immunoSEQ multiplex PCR. The sample lists about 140,000 clones, over 65% occurring once. Sequencing was performed on blood, taken from a patient whose treatment included radiotherapy and nephrectomy. These receptors were obtained from a woman aged 45-59 years with renal cell carcinoma.

Regarding this clone: Relative to the germline gene, one junction end is altered; a read error may explain this. The rearrangement uses TRBV2 and TRBJ1-2, with D possibly TRBD1 on 5 matching bases. The CDR3 is 15 residues long. Germline CDR1 SNHLY, CDR2 FYNNEI. Here the CDR3 DNA reads TGTGCCGGCAGTGGCTCCCCCAGGGTTGTCTATGGCTACACCTTC. Translated: CAGSGSPRVVYGYTF.

This clone occurred a few times. The chain recombines TRBV14 with TRBJ1-1; D is ambiguous. CDR1 is SGHDN, CDR2 FVKESK, per germline. This CDR3 is built from 14 residues. V was clipped by 5 bases and J by 0 bases, with 10 bases between them. CDR3 amino acids: CASSLRAMNTEAFF. DNA of the CDR3: TGTGCCAGCAGCTTACGGGCCATGAACACTGAAGCTTTCTTT.

This clone appeared once. The chain uses TRBV4-1 and TRBJ1-1; D uncertain. The CDR3 extends over 16 amino acids. Germline loops: CDR1 MGHRA, CDR2 YSYEKL. Trimming stripped 3 bases from V and 3 bases from J, with 17 bases between. The chain's CDR3 is CASSHFSFLVDTEAFF. As DNA, the CDR3 is TGCGCCAGCAGCCATTTCAGTTTTCTCGTCGACACTGAAGCTTTCTTT.

The CDR3 coding sequence is TGTGCCAGCAGTTTAGGCGGGGGTGAACAAGAGACCCAGTACTTC. It encodes CASSLGGGEQETQYF. The rearrangement links TRBV28 to TRBJ2-5; 7 bases are a match to TRBD2. The CDR3 length is 15 residues. V trimming: 2 bases; J trimming: 2 bases; junction bases outside the gene matches: 5. The germline CDR1 and CDR2 sequences are MDHEN and SYDVKM.

The V call is TRBV7-6, the J call TRBJ1-6; D not resolved. This CDR3 has 17 amino acids. The germline gives CDR1 SGHVS, CDR2 FNYEAQ. V was shortened by 5 bases and J by 7 bases, with 21 bases between the two germline ends. The CDR3 DNA is TGTGCCAGCAGCCTCGGGCCTCCTTCCTCTAAGAATTCACCCCTCCACTTT. This codes for CASSLGPPSSKNSPLHF.

V gene TRBV9 combines with J gene TRBJ2-1; 10 bases fit TRBD2. The CDR3 loop spans 15 amino acids. Per germline, CDR1 SGDLS and CDR2 YYNGEE. V lost 0 bases, J lost 7 bases, and 4 bases stayed unmatched. The CDR3 spells CASSVVLAGSNEQFF. CDR3 in DNA: TGTGCCAGCAGCGTAGTACTAGCGGGGAGTAATGAGCAGTTCTTC.

CDR3 bases: TGTGCCAGCAGCCCGGCGGGGAACTATGGCTACACCTTC. Amino acid sequence: CASSPAGNYGYTF. The chain uses TRBV6-5 and TRBJ1-2, with unresolved D. The germline V gene has CDR1 MNHEY and CDR2 SVGAGI. The CDR3 extends over 13 amino acids. V gave up 6 bases and J gave up 2 bases, with 10 bases separating them.

This clone was picked up a small number of times. The genes are TRBV12-2 and TRBJ1-4. TRBV12-2 is tagged as a pseudogene. The CDR3 has 14 amino acids. DNA for the CDR3: TGTGCAAGTCCCCTTCGGGGGGCAAAAGAAAAACTGTTTTTT. Translation: CASPLRGAKEKLFF.

This chain links TRBV18 with TRBJ2-3; D uncertain. The germline V and J ends were trimmed by 0 bases and 2 bases, with 15 bases remaining between them. Germline CDR1 is KGHSH and CDR2 is LQKENI. The CDR3 contains 17 residues. Here the CDR3 DNA reads TGTGCCAGCTCACCACCACTCCAGGACGGTAACACAGATACGCAGTATTTT. Translated: CASSPPLQDGNTDTQYF.

The J gene is TRBJ2-5, the V gene TRBV27; tentative D call: TRBD2 (6 bases). Trimming stripped 5 bases from V and 5 bases from J, with 12 bases between. Germline V gene data show CDR1 as MNHEY and CDR2 as SMNVEV (reference sequence). This CDR3 has 13 amino acids. DNA for the CDR3: TGTGCCAGCAGTACACTAGCACGGGAGACCCAGTACTTC. Translation gives CASSTLARETQYF.

CDR3: CASSYRTSTEAFF. CDR3 DNA: TGTGCCAGCAGTTACCGCACCTCCACTGAAGCTTTCTTT. The chain recombines TRBV6-5 with TRBJ1-1, with D uncertain. Trimming removed 2 bases at V and 4 bases at J, with 8 bases between. Germline V gives CDR1 MNHEY, CDR2 SVGAGI. The CDR3 is 13 residues long.

This rearrangement joins TRBV4-3 to TRBJ2-7; unclear D gene. Per the germline V gene, CDR1 is LGHNA and CDR2 is YSLEER. V was pared by 0 bases and J by 6 bases, with 12 bases between. The CDR3 is 14 amino acids. The CDR3 protein is CASSQERAFSEQYF. Written as DNA, the CDR3 is TGCGCCAGCAGCCAAGAAAGGGCCTTCTCCGAGCAGTACTTC.

V gene TRBV6-6 combines with J gene TRBJ2-6; D is undetermined. CDR3 length: 12 residues. Germline V gene sequence: CDR1 MNHNY, CDR2 SVGAGI (reference sequence). V lost 4 bases, J lost 3 bases, and 1 base lay in between. CDR3 amino acids: CASSFGANVLTF. The CDR3 region has the DNA TGTGCCAGCAGTTTTGGGGCCAACGTCCTGACTTTC.

The chain combines TRBV7-2 with TRBJ2-5; TRBD2 aligns across 9 bases. Germline CDR1 is SGHTA and CDR2 is FQGNSA. This CDR3 comprises 15 residues. The V gene end was trimmed by 0 bases and the J gene end by 2 bases; junction bases not matched to a gene: 1. Written as DNA, the CDR3 is TGTGCCAGCAGCTTAGCTAGCGGGGGTCAAGAGACCCAGTACTTC. This encodes CASSLASGGQETQYF.

The chain joins TRBV2 to TRBJ1-5; no reliable D call. The V gene lost 6 bases and the J gene lost 5 bases, with 17 bases spanning the gap. This CDR3 contains 15 residues. Germline-derived CDR1 and CDR2 are SNHLY and FYNNEI. DNA of the CDR3: TGTGCCAGCAGCGCCTCGGACGGTTACGATCAGCCCCAGCATTTT. Protein product: CASSASDGYDQPQHF. Variable domain in full (rest from reference TRBV2 and TRBJ1-5): EPEVTQTPSHQVTQMGQEVILRCVPISNHLYFYWYRQILGQKVEFLVSFYNNEISEKSEIFDDQFSVERPDGSNFTLKIRSTKLEDSAMYFCASSASDGYDQPQHFGDGTRLSIL.

The chain recombines TRBV5-1 with TRBJ1-4, with D perhaps TRBD1 (5 bases). This CDR3 has 14 amino acids. Germline CDR1 and CDR2: SGHRS and YFSETQ. The V end was cut by 0 bases, the J end by 5 bases, with 8 bases between. CDR3 loop: CASSLGQQNEKLFF. The CDR3 DNA reads as TGCGCCAGCAGCTTGGGACAGCAGAATGAAAAACTGTTTTTT.

The V and J genes are TRBV2 and TRBJ1-1, with D perhaps TRBD1 (6 bases). CDR3 size: 14 residues. CDR1 is SNHLY, CDR2 FYNNEI, per germline. V shed 4 bases and J shed 2 bases, with 11 bases lying between them. This CDR3 is CASSARTANTEAFF. CDR3 coding DNA: TGTGCCAGCAGTGCTCGGACAGCTAACACTGAAGCTTTCTTT. The full variable domain, with the rest looked up from reference TRBV2 and TRBJ1-1, is EPEVTQTPSHQVTQMGQEVILRCVPISNHLYFYWYRQILGQKVEFLVSFYNNEISEKSEIFDDQFSVERPDGSNFTLKIRSTKLEDSAMYFCASSARTANTEAFFGQGTRLTVV.

The genes are TRBV5-7 and TRBJ2-3; 16 bases line up with TRBD2. TRBV5-7 is an open reading frame, and its role is uncertain. J lost 0 bases, V lost 4 bases, and 8 bases had no gene match. This CDR3 has 19 residues. In nucleotides, the CDR3 is TGTGCCAGCAGCGGTGGGACTAGCGGGAGGGGGGTTAGCACAGATACGCAGTATTTT. Translating it yields CASSGGTSGRGVSTDTQYF.

This rearrangement joins TRBV9 to TRBJ2-2, with 7 bases that match TRBD1. CDR3 size: 14 residues. CDR1 and CDR2 from the germline V gene are SGDLS and YYNGEE. Trimming took 3 bases from V and 8 from J; bases not matched to a gene: 7. CDR3 loop: CASSASQGPGELFF. The CDR3, as DNA: TGTGCCAGCAGCGCCTCACAGGGGCCAGGGGAGCTGTTTTTT.

The CDR3 DNA reads TGTGCCAGCAGCTTGGATGCAGGGACCGAGCAGTACTTC. Amino acid sequence: CASSLDAGTEQYF. This rearrangement joins TRBV5-6 to TRBJ2-7; D tentatively fits TRBD1 or TRBD2 (5 bases each). V was cut by 0 bases and J by 6 bases, with 10 bases left in between. From germline, CDR1 is SGHDT and CDR2 YYEEEE. This CDR3 is 13 amino acids long.

The chain carries TRBV10-3 and TRBJ1-1; D perhaps matches TRBD1 (6 bases). The CDR3 is made up of 13 amino acids. Looked up from germline, CDR1 is ENHRY and CDR2 is SYGVKD. Trimming stripped 5 bases from V and 1 base from J, with 8 bases between. This CDR3 is CAISLQGNTEAFF. DNA of the CDR3: TGTGCCATCAGTTTACAGGGGAACACTGAAGCTTTCTTT.

This chain uses TRBV29-1 with TRBJ2-5, with 8 bases matching TRBD1. The V and J ends lost 5 bases and 4 bases, in that order; junction bases with no gene match: 6. The CDR3 runs to 13 residues. Germline-derived CDR1 and CDR2 are SQVTM and ANQGSEA. CDR3 sequence: CSVKGTGGETQYF. The CDR3 DNA reads TGCAGCGTTAAAGGAACAGGGGGAGAGACCCAGTACTTC.